These 13 T cell receptor beta chains were sequenced from one sample in a study of radiotherapy plus CTLA-4 blockade in lung cancer. Sequencing used immunoSEQ multiplex PCR; TCRdb keeps in-frame clones, though not all of them. The data show 50,000 to 70,000 clones, around 80% seen once. This specimen consisted of peripheral blood, obtained from a patient treated with radiotherapy plus ipilimumab. The receptor source for this set is a human donor with non-small cell lung cancer who had a partial response to radiotherapy plus ipilimumab.

V and J are TRBV15 and TRBJ2-1; 8 positions match TRBD2. The CDR3 is 14 residues long. Per germline, CDR1 LNHNV and CDR2 YYDKDF (reference sequence). V lost 5 bases to trimming and J lost 4 bases; unmatched junction nucleotides: 4. The CDR3 DNA follows: TGTGCCACCAGCGAAGCGGGGGTGTACAATGAGCAGTTCTTC. Its translation: CATSEAGVYNEQFF.

This clone was detected only a few times. The DNA for the CDR3 is TGTGCCAGCAGTTTATACGTCCCCAGGGGATCTAGCACAGATACGCAGTATTTT. It translates to CASSLYVPRGSSTDTQYF. V is TRBV27 and J is TRBJ2-3, with D possibly matching TRBD1 (6 bases). The ends were cut back, 1 base at V and 0 bases at J, with 17 bases in the middle. Per germline, CDR1 MNHEY and CDR2 SMNVEV (reference sequence). The CDR3 is made up of 18 amino acids.

The CDR3: CASSRRLAGYQETQYF. DNA of the CDR3: TGTGCCAGCAGCCGAAGACTAGCGGGGTACCAAGAGACCCAGTACTTC. The rearrangement uses TRBV13 and TRBJ2-5, with 11 bases fitting TRBD2. This CDR3 is built from 16 residues. Germline V CDR1 and CDR2: PRHDT, FYEKMQ (reference sequence). V trimming: 5 bases; J trimming: 0 bases; junction bases outside the gene matches: 5. The full variable domain, rest sourced from reference TRBV13 and TRBJ2-5, is AAGVIQSPRHLIKEKRETATLKCYPIPRHDTVYWYQQGPGQDPQFLISFYEKMQSDKGSIPDRFSAQQFSDYHSELNMSSLELGDSALYFCASSRRLAGYQETQYFGPGTRLLVL.

The rearrangement uses TRBV20-1 and TRBJ2-2; D unresolved. V shed 5 bases and J shed 1 base, with 2 bases lying between them. The length of the CDR3 is 11 residues. Germline V gene lookup returns CDR1 DFQATT and CDR2 SNEGSKA (reference sequence). The CDR3 nucleotides are TGCAGTGCTCGGAACACCGGGGAGCTGTTTTTT. Encoded protein: CSARNTGELFF.

The J gene is TRBJ1-4, the V gene TRBV6-5; possibly TRBD1 for D (6 bases). This CDR3 is 13 amino acids long. V lost 5 bases, J lost 7 bases, and 11 bases lay in between. Germline CDR1 is MNHEY and CDR2 is SVGAGI. CDR3 loop: CASSVGGSEKLFF. CDR3 bases: TGTGCCAGCAGTGTAGGGGGAAGTGAAAAACTGTTTTTT.

The rearrangement joins TRBV6-6 to TRBJ2-7; D gene ambiguous. The CDR3 runs to 12 residues. The V end lost 4 bases, the J end lost 3 bases, and 7 bases lay between the germline ends. The germline V gene encodes CDR1 MNHNY and CDR2 SVGAGI (reference sequence). The CDR3 DNA sequence: TGTGCCAGCAGTTCCGAGTTCTACGAGCAGTACTTC. It yields the protein CASSSEFYEQYF.

The rearrangement uses TRBV19 and TRBJ2-3, with a possible D match to TRBD1 (5 bases). The CDR3 totals 17 residues. Trimming removed 1 base at V and 1 base at J, with 15 bases between. Germline lookup yields CDR1 LNHDA and CDR2 SQIVND (reference sequence). The CDR3 sequence is CASSIGPGPSGTDTQYF. The DNA of the CDR3 is TGTGCCAGTAGTATAGGTCCAGGGCCCTCGGGCACAGATACGCAGTATTTT.

The rearrangement joins TRBV5-1 to TRBJ1-5, with D unclear. Germline CDR1 and CDR2: SGHRS and YFSETQ. The CDR3 covers 15 residues. The germline V and J ends were trimmed by 2 bases and 2 bases, with 11 bases remaining between them. CDR3 in amino acids: CASSLAGWGNQPQHF. CDR3 nucleotides: TGCGCCAGCAGCTTAGCGGGCTGGGGCAATCAGCCCCAGCATTTT.

The rearrangement uses TRBV6-5 and TRBJ1-1, with D uncertain. CDR3 length equals 14 residues. CDR1 and CDR2 (germline): MNHEY, SVGAGI. V was pared by 6 bases and J by 0 bases, with 11 bases between. CDR3 in amino acids: CASRPQLMNTEAFF. CDR3 sequence (DNA): TGTGCCAGCAGACCCCAGTTGATGAACACTGAAGCTTTCTTT.

The chain couples TRBV9 to TRBJ2-7; the D is unclear. Looked up from germline, CDR1 is SGDLS and CDR2 is YYNGEE. The CDR3 consists of 14 residues. V gave up 0 bases and J gave up 5 bases, with 12 bases separating them. The CDR3 nucleotides are TGTGCCAGCAGCGTAGTGGCTCCTTCCCACGAGCAGTACTTC. Protein: CASSVVAPSHEQYF.

The chain has TRBV6-1 and TRBJ1-2; perhaps TRBD1 as D (6 bases). V was clipped by 5 bases and J by 4 bases, with 14 bases between them. Germline CDR1 MNHNS, CDR2 SASEGT. CDR3 length: 14 residues. The CDR3 loop reads CASSLTGVGYGYTF. The CDR3 coding sequence is TGTGCCAGCAGTCTGACAGGAGTCGGCTATGGCTACACCTTC.

The V gene is TRBV21-1, the J gene TRBJ1-2; TRBD1 reflects the table's D call only, with no check against the DNA. TRBV21-1 is described as a pseudogene. The CDR3 has 14 residues. The CDR3 sequence is CASSKVDRRYGYTF. The CDR3 DNA is TGTGCCAGCAGCAAAGTGGACAGGCGGTATGGCTACACCTTC.

Here the CDR3 DNA reads TGCGCCAGCAGCTTGAACGCGGTGAACACTGAAGCTTTCTTT. Its translation: CASSLNAVNTEAFF. This chain connects TRBV5-1 to TRBJ1-1, with unresolved D. The CDR3 runs to 14 residues. V was pared by 1 base and J by 0 bases, with 7 bases between. The germline gives CDR1 SGHRS, CDR2 YFSETQ.